Presented here are 15 T cell receptor beta chains from one specimen sequenced in a study of T cell responses to AZD1222 COVID-19 vaccine. Only in-frame clones appear in the TCRdb table, and some are missing; sequencing was by immunoSEQ multiplex PCR. The sample lists some 150,000 clones, roughly nine tenths occurring once. This specimen consisted of peripheral blood, obtained on day 0 of AZD1222 vaccination. These receptors were collected from an adult in good health.

The rearrangement joins TRBV2 to TRBJ2-7; a weak D match, TRBD1 (6 bases). The CDR3 runs to 15 residues. From germline, CDR1 is SNHLY and CDR2 FYNNEI. Trimming removed 8 bases from V and 2 bases from J, with 19 bases in between. CDR3 bases: TGTGCCAGCGTCTTGGGGGCCTCCGGTCCCTACGAGCAGTACTTC. It yields the protein CASVLGASGPYEQYF. The whole variable domain, remainder taken from reference TRBV2 and TRBJ2-7, is EPEVTQTPSHQVTQMGQEVILRCVPISNHLYFYWYRQILGQKVEFLVSFYNNEISEKSEIFDDQFSVERPDGSNFTLKIRSTKLEDSAMYFCASVLGASGPYEQYFGPGTRLTVT.

The rearrangement joins TRBV10-3 to TRBJ2-7; tentatively, D is TRBD2 (7 bases). The CDR3 sequence is 14 residues long. Between the trimmed V and J ends, which lost 3 bases and 2 bases, there was a span of 11 bases. The germline V gene has CDR1 ENHRY and CDR2 SYGVKD. In nucleotides, the CDR3 is TGTGCCATCAGTGAAAGGGGGGGACCCTACGAGCAGTACTTC. Translated, it gives CAISERGGPYEQYF.

This clone showed up just once. V gene TRBV2 combines with J gene TRBJ2-5; D unclear. CDR1 is SNHLY and CDR2 is FYNNEI in the germline V gene. This CDR3 contains 14 residues. The ends were cut back, 7 bases at V and 2 bases at J, with 14 bases in the middle. In nucleotides, the CDR3 is TGTGCCAGCAAATCAGGTGACAAACAAGAGACCCAGTACTTC. Protein sequence: CASKSGDKQETQYF.

The chain links TRBV3-1 (or the pseudogene TRBV3-2) to TRBJ2-7; D gene unclear. This CDR3 is built from 14 residues. Per the germline V gene, CDR1 is LGHDT and CDR2 is YNNKEL (reference sequence). The V end lost 3 bases, the J end lost 3 bases, and 12 bases lay between the germline ends. The CDR3 loop is CASSHRTVHYEQYF. The CDR3 nucleotides are TGTGCCAGCAGCCATCGGACGGTACACTACGAGCAGTACTTC.

The chain recombines TRBV29-1 with TRBJ2-7; D possibly corresponds to TRBD2 (5 bases). Germline lookup yields CDR1 SQVTM and CDR2 ANQGSEA. The CDR3 covers 13 residues. The V gene lost 4 bases and the J gene lost 5 bases, with 15 bases spanning the gap. The CDR3: CSVALPGIDEQYF. The CDR3, as DNA: TGCAGCGTTGCCCTCCCGGGGATCGACGAGCAGTACTTC.

This chain uses TRBV9 with TRBJ2-2; possibly TRBD2 for D (6 bases). V was cut by 0 bases and J by 6 bases, with 15 bases left in between. Germline loops: CDR1 SGDLS, CDR2 YYNGEE. This CDR3 is built from 16 residues. CDR3 loop: CASSVGAGGGAGELFF. DNA of the CDR3: TGTGCCAGCAGCGTAGGGGCAGGCGGAGGGGCCGGGGAGCTGTTTTTT.

By sample share, this clone is medium-sized. V is TRBV24-1 and J is TRBJ2-2; D possibly matches TRBD1 or TRBD2 (5 bases each). The germline V and J ends were trimmed by 3 bases and 3 bases, with 10 bases remaining between them. There are 15 residues in the CDR3. Germline CDR1 and CDR2: KGHDR and SFDVKD. This CDR3 reads CATSDQGTDTGELFF. The CDR3 DNA follows: TGTGCCACCAGTGATCAAGGGACGGACACCGGGGAGCTGTTTTTT.

This chain links TRBV18 with TRBJ2-1; possible D gene TRBD2, 5 bases. The CDR3 consists of 16 residues. CDR1 is KGHSH, CDR2 LQKENI, per germline. Trimming took 3 bases from V and 4 from J, leaving 16 bases between them. CDR3 loop: CASSPKNSGLYNEQFF. CDR3 sequence (DNA): TGTGCCAGCTCACCGAAAAATTCTGGACTTTACAATGAGCAGTTCTTC.

The chain carries TRBV4-1 and TRBJ2-7; D is perhaps TRBD1 (5 bases). Between the trimmed V and J ends, which lost 4 bases and 0 bases, there was a span of 10 bases. The CDR3 consists of 14 residues. CDR1 is MGHRA, CDR2 YSYEKL, per germline. CDR3: CASSLRQSSYEQYF. CDR3 coding DNA: TGCGCCAGCAGCCTCAGACAGAGCTCCTACGAGCAGTACTTC.

This sequence joins TRBV29-1 and TRBJ2-1, with D tentatively TRBD1 (6 bases). CDR3 length equals 14 residues. The V end was cut by 0 bases, the J end by 4 bases, with 10 bases between. Germline CDR1 is SQVTM and CDR2 is ANQGSEA. This CDR3 reads CSVEDPGTYNEQFF. CDR3 DNA sequence: TGCAGCGTTGAAGATCCAGGGACATACAATGAGCAGTTCTTC.

This clone was picked up a small number of times. This sequence joins TRBV18 and TRBJ1-2, with D unresolved. CDR1 and CDR2 (germline): KGHSH, LQKENI. Trimming removed 2 bases at V and 1 base at J, with 11 bases between. The CDR3 covers 15 residues. The CDR3 is CASSPIGSFNYGYTF. The CDR3 bases are TGTGCCAGCTCACCAATAGGCAGTTTTAACTATGGCTACACCTTC.

This chain uses TRBV28 with TRBJ1-1; D unclear. The CDR3 extends over 13 amino acids. The ends were cut back, 3 bases at V and 1 base at J, with 6 bases in the middle. CDR1 and CDR2 (germline): MDHEN, SYDVKM. DNA of the CDR3: TGTGCCAGCAGTTTCGCCACGAACACTGAAGCTTTCTTT. Its translation is CASSFATNTEAFF.

The rearrangement joins TRBV29-1 to TRBJ2-1; 7 positions agree with TRBD2. CDR3 length equals 12 residues. Germline V lookup: CDR1 SQVTM, CDR2 ANQGSEA. V shed 6 bases and J 8 bases; nucleotides not matched to a gene: 7. The CDR3 region is CSVGEGRYEQFF. CDR3 DNA sequence: TGCAGCGTCGGGGAGGGACGGTATGAGCAGTTCTTC.

A few counts support this clone. The V call is TRBV9, the J call TRBJ2-7, with 7 bases identical to TRBD2. This CDR3 spans 15 amino acids. CDR1 is SGDLS, CDR2 YYNGEE, per germline. J was trimmed by 7 bases and V by 2 bases; bases with no gene match: 12. CDR3 residues: CASSVRPGRLGEQYF. As DNA, the CDR3 is TGTGCCAGCAGCGTTCGTCCCGGGAGGCTGGGAGAGCAGTACTTC.

The rearrangement uses TRBV19 and TRBJ2-3; perhaps D is TRBD1 or TRBD2 (6 bases each). This CDR3 comprises 15 residues. The germline CDR1 and CDR2 sequences are LNHDA and SQIVND (reference sequence). Trimming cost V 3 bases and J 0 bases, with 10 bases left between them. The CDR3 sequence: CASSIVGGSTDTQYF. The CDR3 bases are TGTGCCAGTAGTATCGTGGGGGGCAGCACAGATACGCAGTATTTT.